This is a list of T cell receptor beta chains from one sample in a study of control samples from healthy donors and cancer patients. Profiling relied on immunoSEQ multiplex PCR, and the TCRdb table lists in-frame clones only, not all of them. Of 70,000 or so clones in the sample, under 90% are singletons; the top ten hold approximately 30%. The sequenced material came from blood. These TCRs come from a middle-aged man in good health. CDR3s include the opening cysteine and the closing phenylalanine or tryptophan. The D gene is left open where the match is weak. A clone size is listed for some rows: how often the clone was seen (once, few, many), or a class if it is expanded.

J: TRBJ1-1
size: -
D: -
V: TRBV5-1
DNA: TGCGCCAGCAGCTTGGAACCGAACACTGAAGCTTTCTTT
CDR3: CASSLEPNTEAFF

J: TRBJ2-1
size: -
D: -
V: TRBV10-1
DNA: TGCGCCAGCAGCCCCGGAATGGCGGTTGAGCAGTTCTTC
CDR3: CASSPGMAVEQFF

J: TRBJ2-1
size: -
D: -
V: TRBV5-1
DNA: TGCGCCAGCAGCTTGGTCCCGGGGGCCTCCTACAATGAGCAGTTCTTC
CDR3: CASSLVPGASYNEQFF

J: TRBJ2-5
size: -
D: -
V: TRBV12-3/TRBV12-4
DNA: TGTGCCAGCAGTTACTTCGAGACCCAGTACTTC
CDR3: CASSYFETQYF

J: TRBJ2-3
size: -
D: TRBD2
V: TRBV9
DNA: TGTGCCAGCAGCGTAGAAGGTAGCGGGAGGGTGACGCAGTATTTT
CDR3: CASSVEGSGRVTQYF

J: TRBJ1-2
size: -
D: -
V: TRBV7-2
DNA: TGTGCCAGCAGTCCTGACGGGGGCTCGGACTATGGCTACACCTTC
CDR3: CASSPDGGSDYGYTF

J: TRBJ1-1
size: once
D: TRBD1
V: TRBV5-1
DNA: TGCGCCAGCAGCTCCCGACAGGGGACTGAAGCTTTCTTT
CDR3: CASSSRQGTEAFF

J: TRBJ2-3
size: -
D: -
V: TRBV6-2/TRBV6-3
DNA: TGTGCCAGCAGTCCATTCACAGATACGCAGTATTTT
CDR3: CASSPFTDTQYF

J: TRBJ2-1
size: -
D: -
V: TRBV10-3
DNA: TGTGCCATCATAGCGGATGGGAGGAATGAGCAGTTCTTC
CDR3: CAIIADGRNEQFF

J: TRBJ2-2
size: -
D: -
V: TRBV7-2
DNA: TGTGCCAGCAGCTGGGACTTGTACACCGGGGAGCTGTTTTTT
CDR3: CASSWDLYTGELFF

J: TRBJ2-5
size: -
D: TRBD1
V: TRBV19
DNA: TGTGCCAGCACCGGGACAGGGGGCCTTGGGACCCAGTACTTC
CDR3: CASTGTGGLGTQYF

J: TRBJ2-3
size: -
D: -
V: TRBV30
DNA: TGTGCCTGGAGTGTTGACAGACGCACAGATACGCAGTATTTT
CDR3: CAWSVDRRTDTQYF

J: TRBJ1-2
size: -
D: TRBD1
V: TRBV25-1
DNA: TGTGCCAGCAGTGAATACTTGACCGAGGGGGCGGGTAACTATGGCTACACCTTC
CDR3: CASSEYLTEGAGNYGYTF

J: TRBJ2-3
size: -
D: -
V: TRBV9
DNA: TGTGCCAGCAGCACACGCCCCGGGGGCACAGATACGCAGTATTTT
CDR3: CASSTRPGGTDTQYF

J: TRBJ2-1
size: -
D: -
V: TRBV6-2/TRBV6-3
DNA: TGTGCCAGCAGCCAAGTACGGGGGAATGAGCAGTTCTTC
CDR3: CASSQVRGNEQFF

J: TRBJ2-7
size: -
D: TRBD1
V: TRBV15
DNA: TGTGCCACCAGCAGAGAACCGACAGGGGTTAGCTACGAGCAGTACTTC
CDR3: CATSREPTGVSYEQYF

J: TRBJ2-5
size: -
D: -
V: TRBV21-1
DNA: TGTGCCAGCAGCCACCTGCCGGCCCAGGGAGGGCAAGAGACCCAGTACTTC
CDR3: CASSHLPAQGGQETQYF

J: TRBJ2-7
size: once
D: -
V: TRBV7-8
DNA: TGTGCCAGCAGCTCGGCCGGGACCCAAGGGGAGCAGTACTTC
CDR3: CASSSAGTQGEQYF

J: TRBJ1-5
size: -
D: -
V: TRBV6-1
DNA: TGTGCCAGCAGTGATGAGTATCAGCCCCAGCATTTT
CDR3: CASSDEYQPQHF

J: TRBJ1-3
size: -
D: -
V: TRBV19
DNA: TGTGCCACCAGCCGGGACAGAAACACCATATATTTT
CDR3: CATSRDRNTIYF

J: TRBJ2-5
size: -
D: -
V: TRBV4-3
DNA: TGCGCCAGCAGCCAAGTAACGGGAGAGCCCCAGTACTTC
CDR3: CASSQVTGEPQYF

J: TRBJ1-1
size: once
D: -
V: TRBV6-1
DNA: TGTGCCAGCAGTGAAAGACCGGACTCGGGCACTGAAGCTTTCTTT
CDR3: CASSERPDSGTEAFF

J: TRBJ1-1
size: -
D: TRBD1
V: TRBV24-1
DNA: TGTGCCACCAGTGAAACCGGGACAGCTGCTTTCTTT
CDR3: CATSETGTAAFF

J: TRBJ2-1
size: -
D: TRBD1
V: TRBV18
DNA: TGTGCCAGCTCCGCTACAGGGGGGTATGAGCAGTTCTTC
CDR3: CASSATGGYEQFF

J: TRBJ2-7
size: -
D: -
V: TRBV6-5
DNA: TGTGCCAGCGCAAGGGGGGGGCATCTCGAGCAGTACTTC
CDR3: CASARGGHLEQYF

J: TRBJ2-7
size: -
D: -
V: TRBV10-2
DNA: TGCGCCAGCGAGGGCAGCACCTACGAGCAGTACTTC
CDR3: CASEGSTYEQYF

J: TRBJ1-2
size: -
D: TRBD1
V: TRBV7-2
DNA: TGTGCCAGCAGCTGGGACAGGGACTATGGCTACACCTTC
CDR3: CASSWDRDYGYTF

J: TRBJ2-1
size: -
D: -
V: TRBV5-4
DNA: TGTGCCAGCAGCTTAGGCACAGACCGGGATGAGCAGTTCTTC
CDR3: CASSLGTDRDEQFF

J: TRBJ2-2
size: few
D: TRBD2
V: TRBV13
DNA: TGTGCCAGCAGCAAAAATGGACTAGCGGGAGCCGGGGAGCTGTTTTTT
CDR3: CASSKNGLAGAGELFF

J: TRBJ2-7
size: -
D: -
V: TRBV11-2
DNA: TGTGCCAGCAGCGCGGACAGAACCTACGAGCAGTACTTC
CDR3: CASSADRTYEQYF

J: TRBJ2-5
size: -
D: TRBD2
V: TRBV6-4
DNA: TGTGCCAGCAGCCTTACTAGCGGGGAGACCCAGTACTTC
CDR3: CASSLTSGETQYF

J: TRBJ1-1
size: -
D: -
V: TRBV7-9
DNA: TGTGCCAGCAGCCCAGAAGGTTGGGGCACTGAAGCTTTCTTT
CDR3: CASSPEGWGTEAFF

J: TRBJ1-2
size: -
D: -
V: TRBV25-1
DNA: TGTGCCAGCAGTGAAGATAGGACAGTTTTCTATGGCTACACCTTC
CDR3: CASSEDRTVFYGYTF

J: TRBJ2-7
size: few
D: -
V: TRBV28
DNA: TGTGCCAGCAGTTCGGGGGGGACAGGAACCTACGAGCAGTACTTC
CDR3: CASSSGGTGTYEQYF

J: TRBJ1-5
size: -
D: -
V: TRBV11-2
DNA: TGTGCCAGCAGCTTCGACGGGCTTGGCAATCAGCCCCAGCATTTT
CDR3: CASSFDGLGNQPQHF

J: TRBJ1-6
size: -
D: -
V: TRBV9
DNA: TGTGCCAGCAGCTTACACCGAGGGCAATCACCCCTCCACTTT
CDR3: CASSLHRGQSPLHF

J: TRBJ2-7
size: once
D: -
V: TRBV9
DNA: TGTGCCAGCAGCCCGGACTTATACTCCTACGAGCAGTACTTC
CDR3: CASSPDLYSYEQYF

J: TRBJ2-4
size: -
D: TRBD2
V: TRBV7-2
DNA: TGTGCCAGCAGCCATGACGGGACTAGCGGAGGGGACATTCAGTACTTC
CDR3: CASSHDGTSGGDIQYF

J: TRBJ2-4
size: -
D: -
V: TRBV7-2
DNA: TGTGCCAGCAGCTTCTCAGGGTTGGACATTCAGTACTTC
CDR3: CASSFSGLDIQYF

J: TRBJ1-5
size: -
D: -
V: TRBV27
DNA: TGTGCCAGCAGTTTAAGGGGGGCTGGTCAGCCCCAGCATTTT
CDR3: CASSLRGAGQPQHF

J: TRBJ1-4
size: -
D: -
V: TRBV5-4
DNA: TGTGCCAGCAGCTCGACAGGTAGAACGGAAAAACTGTTTTTT
CDR3: CASSSTGRTEKLFF

J: TRBJ1-1
size: -
D: TRBD1
V: TRBV2
DNA: TGTGCCAGCAGCGACAGGGTGGTGTACACTGAAGCTTTCTTT
CDR3: CASSDRVVYTEAFF

J: TRBJ1-2
size: -
D: -
V: TRBV25-1
DNA: TGTGCCAGCAGTGAATCTCGTCCACATGGCTACACCTTC
CDR3: CASSESRPHGYTF

J: TRBJ2-3
size: -
D: -
V: TRBV18
DNA: TGTGCCAGCTCACCTTCGACAGATACGCAGTATTTT
CDR3: CASSPSTDTQYF

J: TRBJ1-2
size: -
D: TRBD1
V: TRBV5-1
DNA: TGCGCCAGCAGCCTCTCAGGGGGTATTGCCTATGGCTACACCTTC
CDR3: CASSLSGGIAYGYTF

J: TRBJ2-3
size: -
D: -
V: TRBV7-9
DNA: TGTGCCAGCAGCAAATCGACATCTACGCAGTATTTT
CDR3: CASSKSTSTQYF

J: TRBJ1-1
size: -
D: -
V: TRBV7-3
DNA: TGTGCCAGCAGCTTAGGGCGTGGTCGGCAGTATAACACTGAAGCTTTCTTT
CDR3: CASSLGRGRQYNTEAFF

J: TRBJ2-7
size: -
D: -
V: TRBV3-1/TRBV3-2
DNA: TGTGCCAGCAGCCAAGCGGGACAAAGAACCTACGAGCAGTACTTC
CDR3: CASSQAGQRTYEQYF

J: TRBJ1-2
size: -
D: -
V: TRBV6-6
DNA: TGTGCCAGCAGTTACAGGGTTACTAACTATGGCTACACCTTC
CDR3: CASSYRVTNYGYTF